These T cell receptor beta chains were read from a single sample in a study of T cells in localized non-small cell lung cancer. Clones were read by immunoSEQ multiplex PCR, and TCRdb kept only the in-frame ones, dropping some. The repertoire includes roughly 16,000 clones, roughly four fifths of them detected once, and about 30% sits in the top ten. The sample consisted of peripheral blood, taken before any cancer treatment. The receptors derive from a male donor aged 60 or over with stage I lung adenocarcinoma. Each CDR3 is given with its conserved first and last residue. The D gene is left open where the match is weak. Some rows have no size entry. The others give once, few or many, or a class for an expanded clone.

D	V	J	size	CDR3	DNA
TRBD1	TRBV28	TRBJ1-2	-	CASRSTGTGGAGTF	TGTGCCAGCAGAAGCACCGGGACAGGGGGCGCAGGGACCTTC
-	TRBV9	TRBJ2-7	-	CASSVDLSYEQYF	TGTGCCAGCAGCGTAGATCTCAGCTACGAGCAGTACTTC
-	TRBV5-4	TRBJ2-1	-	CASSPGPSYNEQFF	TGTGCCAGCAGCCCTGGGCCCAGCTACAATGAGCAGTTCTTC
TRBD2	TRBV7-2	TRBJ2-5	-	CASSATGTSGTETQYF	TGTGCCAGCAGCGCCACCGGGACTAGCGGTACGGAGACCCAGTACTTC
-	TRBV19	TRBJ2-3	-	CASSRNREKDTQYF	TGTGCCAGTAGTAGAAACAGGGAGAAAGATACGCAGTATTTT
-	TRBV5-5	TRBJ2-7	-	CASSKQGSYEQYF	TGTGCCAGCAGCAAACAGGGCTCCTACGAGCAGTACTTC
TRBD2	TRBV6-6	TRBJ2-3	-	CASSGTSGGAGDTQYF	TGTGCCAGCAGTGGGACTAGCGGGGGGGCGGGAGATACGCAGTATTTT
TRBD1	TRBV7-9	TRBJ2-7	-	CASSLGQGLSYEQYF	TGTGCCAGCAGCTTGGGACAGGGCCTCTCCTACGAGCAGTACTTC
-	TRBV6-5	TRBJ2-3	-	CASSYATTLDTQYF	TGTGCCAGCAGTTACGCCACCACATTGGATACGCAGTATTTT
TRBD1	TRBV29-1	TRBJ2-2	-	CSVEGQGPGELFF	TGCAGCGTTGAGGGACAGGGTCCCGGGGAGCTGTTTTTT
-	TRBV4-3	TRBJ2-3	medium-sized	CASSRTVSTDTQYF	TGCGCCAGCAGCCGAACGGTCTCCACAGATACGCAGTATTTT
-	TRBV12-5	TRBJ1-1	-	CASGLVQLRARSDTEAFF	TGTGCTAGTGGTTTGGTACAGTTGAGGGCCCGAAGTGACACTGAAGCTTTCTTT
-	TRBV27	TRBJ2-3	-	CASRGAGDTQYF	TGTGCCAGCCGGGGGGCCGGAGATACGCAGTATTTT
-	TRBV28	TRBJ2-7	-	CASSMSGSQRDFRYF	TGTGCCAGCAGTATGTCGGGCAGCCAAAGGGACTTCAGGTACTTC
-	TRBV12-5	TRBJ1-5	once	CASGRGQPYSNQPQHF	TGTGCTAGTGGCCGAGGACAGCCGTATAGCAATCAGCCCCAGCATTTT
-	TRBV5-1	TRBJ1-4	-	CASSAGIGEKLFF	TGCGCCAGCAGCGCGGGTATTGGCGAAAAACTGTTTTTT
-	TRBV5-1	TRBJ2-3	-	CASSWTSTDTQYF	TGCGCCAGCAGCTGGACCAGCACAGATACGCAGTATTTT
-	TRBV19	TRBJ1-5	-	CASSIDGESQPQHF	TGTGCCAGTAGTATAGACGGGGAGAGCCAGCCCCAGCATTTT
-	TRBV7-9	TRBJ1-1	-	CASSLSENTEAFF	TGTGCCAGCAGCTTATCCGAGAACACTGAAGCTTTCTTT
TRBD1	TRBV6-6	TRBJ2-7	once	CASSRGSSYEQYF	TGTGCCAGCAGCAGGGGGTCCTCCTACGAGCAGTACTTC
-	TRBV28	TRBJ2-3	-	CASWEQGLADQTDTQYF	TGTGCCAGCTGGGAACAGGGTTTGGCTGACCAGACAGATACGCAGTATTTT